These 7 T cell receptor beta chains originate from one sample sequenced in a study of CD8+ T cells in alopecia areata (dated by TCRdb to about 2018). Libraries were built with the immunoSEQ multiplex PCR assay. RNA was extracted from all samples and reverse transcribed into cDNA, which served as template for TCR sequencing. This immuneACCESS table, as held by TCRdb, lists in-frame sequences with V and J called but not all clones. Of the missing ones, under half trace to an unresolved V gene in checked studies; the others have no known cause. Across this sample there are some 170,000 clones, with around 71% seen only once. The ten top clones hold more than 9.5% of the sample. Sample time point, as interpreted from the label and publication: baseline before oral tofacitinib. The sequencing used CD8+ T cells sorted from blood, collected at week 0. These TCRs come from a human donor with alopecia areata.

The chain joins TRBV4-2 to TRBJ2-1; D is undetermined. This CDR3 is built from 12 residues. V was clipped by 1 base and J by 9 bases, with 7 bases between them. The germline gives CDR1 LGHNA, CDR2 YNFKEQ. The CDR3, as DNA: TGTGCCAGCAGCCAAGGAGGCTTTGAGCAGTTCTTC. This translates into CASSQGGFEQFF.

The CDR3 nucleotides are TGTGCTAGTGGTTTGGCCAGAGACTTAGCAGGGAACATTCAGTACTTC. It translates to CASGLARDLAGNIQYF. The chain combines TRBV12-5 with TRBJ2-4; D may be TRBD1 (5 bases). CDR1 and CDR2 from the germline V gene are LGHNT and FRNRAP. This CDR3 has 16 residues. The germline V and J ends were trimmed by 1 base and 7 bases, with 17 bases remaining between them.

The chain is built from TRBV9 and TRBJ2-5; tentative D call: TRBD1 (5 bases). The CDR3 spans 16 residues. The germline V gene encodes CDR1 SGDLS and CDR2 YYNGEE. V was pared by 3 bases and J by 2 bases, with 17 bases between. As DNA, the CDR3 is TGTGCCAGCAGCGCGAGCCTAATTGACAGTCAAGAGACCCAGTACTTC. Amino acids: CASSASLIDSQETQYF. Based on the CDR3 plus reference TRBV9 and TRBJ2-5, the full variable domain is DSGVTQTPKHLITATGQRVTLRCSPRSGDLSVYWYQQSLDQGLQFLIQYYNGEERAKGNILERFSAQQFPDLHSELNLSSLELGDSALYFCASSASLIDSQETQYFGPGTRLLVL.

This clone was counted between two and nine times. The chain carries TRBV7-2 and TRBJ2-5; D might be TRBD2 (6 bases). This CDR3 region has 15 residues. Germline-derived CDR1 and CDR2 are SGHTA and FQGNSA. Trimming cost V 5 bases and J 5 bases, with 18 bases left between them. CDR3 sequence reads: CASSDYPGEEETQYF. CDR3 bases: TGTGCCAGCAGCGACTATCCGGGAGAAGAGGAGACCCAGTACTTC.

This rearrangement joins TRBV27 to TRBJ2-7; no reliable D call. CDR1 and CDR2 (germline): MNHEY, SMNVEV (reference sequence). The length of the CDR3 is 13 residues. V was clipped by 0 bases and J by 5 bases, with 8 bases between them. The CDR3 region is CASSLSERHEQYF. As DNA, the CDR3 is TGTGCCAGCAGTTTATCGGAACGGCACGAGCAGTACTTC.

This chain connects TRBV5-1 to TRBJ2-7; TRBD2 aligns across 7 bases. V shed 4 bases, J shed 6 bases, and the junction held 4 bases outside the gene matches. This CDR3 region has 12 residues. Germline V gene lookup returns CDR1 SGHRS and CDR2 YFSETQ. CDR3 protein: CASSLTGGEQYF. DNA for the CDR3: TGCGCCAGCAGCCTGACGGGGGGCGAGCAGTACTTC.

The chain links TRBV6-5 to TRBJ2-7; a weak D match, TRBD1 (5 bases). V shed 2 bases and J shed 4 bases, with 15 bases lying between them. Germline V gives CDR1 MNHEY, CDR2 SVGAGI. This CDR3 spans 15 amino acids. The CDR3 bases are TGTGCCAGCAGTTACGGGCAGGGCCGAAGTTACGAGCAGTACTTC. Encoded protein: CASSYGQGRSYEQYF.